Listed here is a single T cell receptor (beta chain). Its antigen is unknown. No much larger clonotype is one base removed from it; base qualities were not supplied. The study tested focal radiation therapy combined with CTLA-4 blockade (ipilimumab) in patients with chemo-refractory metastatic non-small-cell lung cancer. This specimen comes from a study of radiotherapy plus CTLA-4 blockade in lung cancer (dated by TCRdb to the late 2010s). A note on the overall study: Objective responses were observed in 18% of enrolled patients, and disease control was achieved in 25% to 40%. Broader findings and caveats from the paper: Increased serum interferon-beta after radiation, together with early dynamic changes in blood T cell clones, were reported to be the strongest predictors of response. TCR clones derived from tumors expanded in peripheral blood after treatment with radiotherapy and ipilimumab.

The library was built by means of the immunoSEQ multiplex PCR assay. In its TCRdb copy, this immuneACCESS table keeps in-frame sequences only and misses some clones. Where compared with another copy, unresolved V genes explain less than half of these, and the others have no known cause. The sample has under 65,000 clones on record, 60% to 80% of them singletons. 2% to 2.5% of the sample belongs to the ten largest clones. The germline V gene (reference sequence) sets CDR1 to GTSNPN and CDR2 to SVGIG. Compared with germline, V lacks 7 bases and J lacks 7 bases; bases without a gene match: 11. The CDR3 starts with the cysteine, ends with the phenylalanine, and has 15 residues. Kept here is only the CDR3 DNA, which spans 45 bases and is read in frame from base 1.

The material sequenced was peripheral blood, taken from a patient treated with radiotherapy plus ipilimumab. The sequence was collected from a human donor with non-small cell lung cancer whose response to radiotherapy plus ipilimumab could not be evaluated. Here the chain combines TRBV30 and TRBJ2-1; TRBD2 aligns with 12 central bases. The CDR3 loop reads CAYLAGGLSGNEQFF. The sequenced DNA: TGTGCCTATCTAGCGGGGGGGCTGAGTGGGAATGAGCAGTTCTTC.